These T cell receptor beta chains were read from a single sample in a study of T cell changes during pregnancy in multiple sclerosis. TCRdb's table, derived via immunoSEQ multiplex PCR, lists solely in-frame clones and lacks some. This table holds approximately 51,000 clones, about 92% found once. The source material was peripheral blood, sampled in the second trimester of pregnancy. These TCRs come from a female donor with multiple sclerosis, enrolled in a pregnancy study. The CDR3 runs from the conserved cysteine through the conserved F or W. D genes are given only for firm matches. Some rows mark clone size as missing; the rest say once, few, many or name a class of expanded clone.

- | TRBJ2-3 | TRBV5-6 | - | CASSLWTKTDTQYF | TGTGCCAGCAGCTTATGGACTAAAACAGATACGCAGTATTTT
- | TRBJ1-1 | TRBV29-1 | - | CSVEIGGETEAFF | TGCAGCGTTGAAATAGGGGGTGAAACTGAAGCTTTCTTT
TRBD2 | TRBJ2-3 | TRBV6-1 | - | CASSETSGGGTDTQYF | TGTGCCAGCAGTGAAACTAGCGGGGGAGGCACAGATACGCAGTATTTT
TRBD1 | TRBJ2-1 | TRBV29-1 | - | CSVETGGGYNEQFF | TGCAGCGTTGAGACAGGGGGTGGCTACAATGAGCAGTTCTTC
- | TRBJ1-5 | TRBV19 | - | CASSPPQRSNQPQHF | TGTGCCAGTAGTCCCCCACAGCGGAGCAATCAGCCCCAGCATTTT
- | TRBJ1-4 | TRBV5-1 | - | CASSLTNEKLFF | TGCGCCAGCAGCTTGACAAATGAAAAACTGTTTTTT
TRBD2 | TRBJ2-3 | TRBV9 | - | CASSVSPSGASTDTQYF | TGTGCCAGCAGCGTATCACCTAGCGGGGCGAGCACAGATACGCAGTATTTT
TRBD2 | TRBJ2-1 | TRBV4-3 | - | CASSQALAGGSSYNEQFF | TGCGCCAGCAGCCAAGCCCTAGCGGGTGGGAGCTCCTACAATGAGCAGTTCTTC
TRBD1 | TRBJ2-2 | TRBV5-1 | - | CASSRETGGTGELFF | TGCGCCAGCAGCCGCGAGACAGGGGGCACCGGGGAGCTGTTTTTT
- | TRBJ1-1 | TRBV19 | - | CASTSQGSVNTEAFF | TGTGCCAGCACGAGTCAGGGCTCGGTGAACACTGAAGCTTTCTTT
TRBD1 | TRBJ1-3 | TRBV19 | - | CATRGGTLSGNTIYF | TGTGCCACACGAGGGGGCACGCTTTCTGGAAACACCATATATTTT
- | TRBJ2-7 | TRBV28 | - | CASSLPRVPYEQYF | TGTGCCAGCAGTTTGCCGAGGGTTCCCTACGAGCAGTACTTC
- | TRBJ2-6 | TRBV5-1 | - | CASSWRLPSGANVLTF | TGCGCCAGCAGCTGGAGACTGCCCTCTGGGGCCAACGTCCTGACTTTC
TRBD1 | TRBJ1-1 | TRBV5-1 | - | CASSNRDRASVAAFF | TGCGCCAGCAGTAACCGGGACAGGGCCTCGGTCGCAGCTTTCTTT
TRBD2 | TRBJ2-1 | TRBV28 | - | CASSLNTGGSNEQFF | TGTGCCAGCAGTTTAAATACGGGAGGGAGCAATGAGCAGTTCTTC
- | TRBJ1-2 | TRBV5-4 | - | CASSLAPGSGYTF | TGTGCCAGCAGCTTGGCCCCAGGGTCTGGCTACACCTTC
- | TRBJ2-5 | TRBV14 | - | CASSQGLGETQYF | TGTGCCAGCAGCCAAGGACTTGGGGAGACCCAGTACTTC
- | TRBJ2-3 | TRBV5-6 | - | CASSLLAAILTDTQYF | TGTGCCAGCAGCTTGCTTGCAGCGATACTCACAGATACGCAGTATTTT
TRBD2 | TRBJ2-7 | TRBV9 | once | CASSAGLGAYEQYF | TGTGCCAGCAGCGCGGGACTAGGGGCTTACGAGCAGTACTTC
TRBD2 | TRBJ2-3 | TRBV6-5 | - | CASRKGLAGRDTQYF | TGTGCCAGCAGAAAAGGACTAGCGGGCAGAGATACGCAGTATTTT
- | TRBJ2-1 | TRBV6-5 | once | CASSRTGYNEQFF | TGTGCCAGCAGCCGTACGGGATACAATGAGCAGTTCTTC
- | TRBJ2-1 | TRBV7-3 | once | CASSLTSGTQINEQFF | TGTGCCAGCAGCCTCACGTCCGGGACTCAGATCAATGAGCAGTTCTTC
TRBD2 | TRBJ2-1 | TRBV6-1 | - | CASSDSGGSVISNEQFF | TGTGCCAGCAGTGATTCGGGGGGGAGCGTTATTAGCAATGAGCAGTTCTTC
- | TRBJ2-7 | TRBV18 | - | CASSPDSYEQYF | TGTGCCAGCTCACCGGACAGCTACGAGCAGTACTTC
TRBD1 | TRBJ1-2 | TRBV6-1 | - | CASSEGTGVFYGYTF | TGTGCCAGCAGTGAAGGGACAGGGGTTTTCTATGGCTACACCTTC
TRBD2 | TRBJ2-7 | TRBV5-6 | - | CASSFPAGAYEQYF | TGTGCCAGCAGCTTCCCAGCGGGAGCCTACGAGCAGTACTTC
TRBD1 | TRBJ2-7 | TRBV16 | once | CASSPGTGGKNEQYF | TGTGCCAGCAGCCCCGGGACAGGGGGCAAAAACGAGCAGTACTTC
- | TRBJ1-1 | TRBV9 | - | CASSAQNTEAFF | TGTGCCAGCAGCGCACAGAACACTGAAGCTTTCTTT
- | TRBJ2-7 | TRBV6-6 | - | CASSYKAGEQYF | TGTGCCAGCAGTTATAAAGCGGGCGAGCAGTACTTC
TRBD1 | TRBJ2-7 | TRBV5-1 | - | CASSREPGQTYEQYF | TGCGCCAGCAGCCGGGAACCGGGACAGACATACGAGCAGTACTTC
TRBD1 | TRBJ1-1 | TRBV5-1 | - | CASSGRTGATEAFF | TGCGCCAGCAGCGGTCGGACAGGGGCCACTGAAGCTTTCTTT
- | TRBJ2-1 | TRBV25-1 | - | CATGVYNEQFF | TGTGCCACGGGGGTTTACAATGAGCAGTTCTTC
- | TRBJ2-2 | TRBV27 | once | CASSGSGLPTGELFF | TGTGCCAGCAGTGGCTCGGGACTGCCCACCGGGGAGCTGTTTTTT
TRBD2 | TRBJ2-3 | TRBV6-5 | - | CASSSGLATSTDTQYF | TGTGCCAGCAGTTCGGGACTAGCAACGAGCACAGATACGCAGTATTTT
TRBD1 | TRBJ1-2 | TRBV29-1 | - | CSAWQGVYGYTF | TGCAGCGCTTGGCAGGGGGTCTATGGCTACACCTTC
- | TRBJ1-5 | TRBV14 | few | CASSQDRGQPQHF | TGTGCCAGCAGCCAAGACAGGGGTCAGCCCCAGCATTTT
TRBD1 | TRBJ2-7 | TRBV7-2 | - | CASSSQQGVPYEQYF | TGTGCCAGCAGCTCCCAACAGGGGGTTCCCTACGAGCAGTACTTC
- | TRBJ1-3 | TRBV5-1 | - | CASSLGTMSSGNTIYF | TGCGCCAGCAGCTTGGGTACTATGAGCTCTGGAAACACCATATATTTT
TRBD1 | TRBJ1-2 | TRBV6-6 | - | CASSPPQGDNYGYTF | TGTGCCAGCAGTCCCCCCCAGGGGGATAACTATGGCTACACCTTC
- | TRBJ1-1 | TRBV7-9 | - | CASYYPVDTEAFF | TGTGCCAGCTACTATCCGGTGGACACTGAAGCTTTCTTT
- | TRBJ2-7 | TRBV2 | - | CASSGLVYEQYF | TGTGCCAGCAGTGGACTAGTCTACGAGCAGTACTTC
- | TRBJ2-1 | TRBV5-5 | - | CASSWRTQQFF | TGTGCCAGCAGCTGGAGGACTCAGCAGTTCTTC
- | TRBJ2-5 | TRBV14 | once | CASSQGPGLTMQETQYF | TGTGCCAGCAGCCAAGGTCCCGGACTAACTATGCAAGAGACCCAGTACTTC
TRBD1 | TRBJ2-7 | TRBV30 | - | CALGGLTGGVSEQYF | TGTGCCCTGGGTGGACTTACAGGGGGCGTCTCCGAGCAGTACTTC
- | TRBJ1-3 | TRBV13 | - | CASSLRPLGAGSGNTIYF | TGTGCCAGCAGCTTAAGGCCACTGGGGGCCGGCTCTGGAAACACCATATATTTT
TRBD2 | TRBJ2-1 | TRBV7-2 | - | CASSPRGLAGHNEQFF | TGTGCCAGCAGCCCCCGGGGCCTAGCGGGGCACAATGAGCAGTTCTTC
- | TRBJ2-2 | TRBV7-2 | once | CASSLVLVSTGELFF | TGTGCCAGCAGCTTAGTCCTAGTATCCACCGGGGAGCTGTTTTTT